Here is one T cell receptor beta chain with its context. Repertoires were generated with immunoSEQ multiplex PCR, while TCRdb's copy carries only in-frame clones and drops some. The sample yields about 1.9 million clones, 80% to 95% seen once. J gave up 9 bases and V 4 bases, and 8 bases lay outside the gene matches. The CDR3 is made up of 13 amino acids. The germline V gene has CDR1 GTSNPN and CDR2 SVGIG (reference sequence). Terminally differentiated effector memory CD45RA+ cells were excluded by CCR7 positive selection of CD45RO-negative cells. The record originates from a study of shared clonotypes between healthy human individuals.

The origin of this receptor is a young man in good health. Some clones in this sample may be carry-over from other donors' samples. The J gene is TRBJ2-1, the V gene TRBV30; TRBD2 agrees at 8 bases. Sequenced: naive CD8+ T cells from PBMCs. This CDR3 reads CAWNPGLGVEQFF. In nucleotides, the CDR3 is TGTGCCTGGAACCCGGGACTAGGTGTTGAGCAGTTCTTC.